This T cell receptor beta chain derives from a study of blood T cell repertoires in COVID-19. Study in general: Sites in the United States, Italy and Spain provided acute and convalescent COVID-19 samples.

Authors' methods: Scientists estimated how many nucleated cells there were by amplifying reference gene primers. Generated by immunoSEQ multiplex PCR, the TCRdb table keeps only in-frame clones and is missing some. Clone size and the V and J calls come from that table; the DNA yielded D and trimming. The table includes approximately 100,000 clones, about four fifths detected once. In germline, CDR1 is KGHSH, CDR2 LQKENI. V dropped 1 base and J dropped 3 bases, with 10 bases sitting between them. The CDR3 loop spans 15 amino acids. Sequencing was carried out using peripheral blood. This clonotype was sampled from a man aged 55 to 69 with acute or convalescent COVID-19. This chain connects TRBV18 to TRBJ2-1; D might be TRBD2 (6 bases). As DNA, the CDR3 is TGTGCCAGCTCACCACACCCGGGAGTCTACAATGAGCAGTTCTTC. Translated, it gives CASSPHPGVYNEQFF. The full variable domain, with the rest looked up from reference TRBV18 and TRBJ2-1, is NAGVMQNPRHLVRRRGQEARLRCSPMKGHSHVYWYRQLPEEGLKFMVYLQKENIIDESGMPKERFSAEFPKEGPSILRIQQVVRGDSAAYFCASSPHPGVYNEQFFGPGTRLTVL.